The 23 T cell receptor beta chains below come from one sample, sequenced in a study of CD8+ T cells in alopecia areata. Extracted RNA was reverse transcribed into cDNA, the sequencing template. Sequenced by immunoSEQ multiplex PCR; TCRdb stores in-frame clones only, minus some. Singletons are absent from the sample, which has over 5,500 clones. A sort of pooled cutaneous lymph node cells used CD4, CD8alpha, NKG2D, NKG2ACE and other stains. The sample consisted of CD8+ T cells sorted from a lymph node. The receptors shown here come from a C3H/HeJ mouse with alopecia areata. MHC haplotype of the strain: H2-k.

This clone was counted many times. Germline and genes here are mouse. The read gets to within 4 residues of the CDR3 end, and the germline J gene fills in the rest. V is TRBV13-3 and J is TRBJ2-4; TRBD1 agrees at 7 bases. The germline gives CDR1 NNHDY, CDR2 SYVADS. CDR3 length: 17 residues. V shed 2 bases and J 0 bases; nucleotides not matched to a gene: 9. The part of the CDR3 DNA that was read is TGTGCCAGCAGTGAAGGCCCCCACAGGGGTAGTCAAAAC. Its translation is CASSEGPHRGSQN. The whole CDR3 sequence reads CASSEGPHRGSQNTLYF.

This clone was counted many times. Gene names denote mouse genes. The read finishes 4 residues shy of the CDR3 end, and the germline J gene is used to complete it. V gene TRBV16 combines with J gene TRBJ1-1; TRBD1 might be the D (6 bases). Trimming stripped 3 bases from V and 1 base from J, with 9 bases between. This CDR3 has 14 amino acids. Germline V gene sequence: CDR1 SGHSA, CDR2 FRNQAP. This CDR3 is CASSLGGPNTEVFF. The part of the CDR3 DNA that was read is TGTGCAAGCAGCTTGGGGGGGCCGAACACA.

A remark on this clone: Gene names denote mouse genes. The DNA ends 4 residues before the CDR3 does, and the rest of the CDR3 is filled in from the germline J gene. V is TRBV13-3 and J is TRBJ2-5, with 11 nucleotides matching TRBD2. The CDR3 loop spans 16 amino acids. V dropped 5 bases and J dropped 2; count of bases not matched to a gene: 7. CDR1 NNHDY and CDR2 SYVADS come from the germline V gene. CDR3 protein: CASRTGTGGLQDTQYF. The CDR3 bases that were read are TGTGCCAGCAGAACCGGGACTGGGGGACTCCAAGAC.

This clone has ten or more counts. Germline and genes: mouse. Partial CDR3 DNA: TGTGCCAGCAGTGTGGGGTCTAGTGCAGAA. Translating it yields CASSVGSSAE. The CDR3 in its entirety is CASSVGSSAETLYF. This chain links TRBV13-1 with TRBJ2-3; TRBD2 is a possible D gene (5 bases). The read gets to within 4 residues of the CDR3 end, and the germline J gene fills in the rest. The CDR3 contains 14 residues. Germline-derived CDR1 and CDR2 are NSHNY and SYGAGN. Trimming removed 3 bases at V and 0 bases at J, with 8 bases between.

This clone was seen many times. Gene names are the mouse ones. The read halts 4 residues ahead of the CDR3 end, with the missing end drawn from the germline J gene. The rearrangement joins TRBV1 to TRBJ2-5, with TRBD2 as a possible D gene (7 bases). This CDR3 region has 16 residues. Germline CDR1 and CDR2: NSQYPW and LRSPGD (reference sequence). CDR3 residues: CTCSADLGGGKDTQYF. The CDR3 DNA, read in part, is TGCACCTGCAGTGCAGATCTAGGGGGGGGGAAAGAC.

This clone turned up a few times. Genes and germline are mouse. The read ends 4 residues shy of where the CDR3 ends; the end is completed using the germline J gene. V is TRBV20 and J is TRBJ1-2; D perhaps matches TRBD1 (6 bases). Between the trimmed V and J ends, which lost 0 bases and 4 bases, there was a span of 12 bases. Germline-derived CDR1 and CDR2 are GFQATS and STVNSAI. The CDR3 runs 14 residues. CDR3 DNA, as far as it was read: TGTGGTGCTAGGGAGGGGGGGCGCGGCTCC. Its translation is CGAREGGRGS. The complete CDR3 protein is CGAREGGRGSDYTF.

A word on this clone: Gene names follow the mouse nomenclature. The read is 3 residues too short to cover the CDR3 end, so that end is filled in from the germline J gene. V and J are TRBV31 and TRBJ1-6; D perhaps matches TRBD1 (5 bases). TRBJ1-6 is assigned to the ORF class and has an uncertain function. This CDR3 has 13 residues. V lost 1 base and J lost 4, with 5 bases in between. The germline CDR1 and CDR2 sequences are GKSSPN and SITVG. CDR3 DNA (partial): TGTGCCTGGAGTCAGGGGTATAATTCGCCC. It encodes CAWSQGYNSP. The whole CDR3 is CAWSQGYNSPLYF.

Remarks on this clone: The genes are named according to mouse. The sequenced fragment ends 4 residues before the CDR3 boundary, so the rest is inferred from the germline J gene. The rearrangement uses TRBV4 and TRBJ2-5, with 10 bases lining up with TRBD2. Germline V gene lookup returns CDR1 LGHDT and CDR2 YNNKQL (reference sequence). This CDR3 comprises 14 residues. The CDR3 DNA, read in part, is TGTGCCAGCAGCCCCTGGGGGGGCGAAGAC. Its translation is CASSPWGGED. The full CDR3 protein is CASSPWGGEDTQYF.

This clone was detected many times. Gene names and germline refer to mouse. The read gets to within 4 residues of the CDR3 end, and the germline J gene fills in the rest. V gene TRBV1 combines with J gene TRBJ1-2; tentative D call: TRBD1 (5 bases). Germline CDR1 NSQYPW, CDR2 LRSPGD (reference sequence). This CDR3 is built from 13 residues. Trimming removed 3 bases from V and 2 bases from J, with 7 bases in between. This CDR3 is CTCSARQNSDYTF. The sequenced CDR3 bases are TGCACCTGCAGTGCCCGACAGAACTCC.

By sample share, this clone is medium-sized (0.01 to 0.1%). Gene names are mouse gene names. Coverage ceases 4 residues before the CDR3 finishes, and the germline J gene fills in the end. J is TRBJ1-1 and V is TRBV13-1, with a possible D match to TRBD1 (5 bases). Germline CDR1 and CDR2: NSHNY and SYGAGN. The CDR3 covers 13 residues. The CDR3 sequence: CASSDSGRTEVFF. The CDR3 DNA, read in part, is TGTGCCAGCAGTGACTCAGGGAGGACA.

The sample holds a few counts of this clone. The genes are named according to mouse. The CDR3 end is not reached by the read, which stops 4 residues before it; the germline J gene fills it in. The rearrangement joins TRBV19 to TRBJ2-3, with 10 bases matching TRBD1. Per germline, CDR1 FNHDT and CDR2 SITEND (reference sequence). The CDR3 length is 15 residues. V trimming: 4 bases; J trimming: 1 base; junction bases outside the gene matches: 3. The CDR3 sequence: CASSPTGGRAETLYF. CDR3 DNA (partial): TGTGCCAGCAGTCCGACAGGGGGCCGTGCAGAA.

This clone occurred many times. Gene names are mouse gene names. With the read ending 4 residues before the CDR3 end, the germline J gene is used to fill in that end. The chain has TRBV13-2 and TRBJ2-3; no reliable D call. CDR3 length equals 12 residues. The V gene's germline CDR1 is NNHNN and CDR2 SYGAGS (reference sequence). V gave up 2 bases and J gave up 1 base, with 2 bases separating them. CDR3 bases read: TGTGCCAGCGGTGAGGGTGCAGAA. This translates into CASGEGAE. The entire CDR3 reads CASGEGAETLYF.

This clone was counted many times. Gene names denote mouse genes. The CDR3 end falls 4 residues outside the read, so it is completed with the germline J gene. The gene calls are TRBV14 and TRBJ1-1, with 10 bases lining up with TRBD1. V shed 0 bases and J 4 bases; nucleotides not matched to a gene: 3. Germline V gives CDR1 SGHDT, CDR2 FRDEAV. This CDR3 contains 15 residues. CDR3 bases read: TGTGCCAGCAGTTTCTCCGGGACAGGGGTCACA. Amino acids: CASSFSGTGVT. The CDR3 reads in full as CASSFSGTGVTEVFF.

This clone is medium-sized in the sample. Genes and germline are mouse. The sequenced fragment ends 4 residues before the CDR3 boundary, so the rest is inferred from the germline J gene. The chain uses TRBV13-1 and TRBJ2-7; D is unresolved. CDR3 length: 13 residues. CDR1 and CDR2 (germline): NSHNY, SYGAGN. Incomplete CDR3 DNA: TGTGCCAGCAGTGACCCTACAGAGTAT. This sequence encodes CASSDPTEY. The entire CDR3 is CASSDPTEYEQYF.

In this sample, this clone turned up many times. Any gene name here is a mouse gene name. Read data end 4 residues before the CDR3 end; the end is taken from the germline J gene. The chain recombines TRBV14 with TRBJ2-1; 7 bases map to TRBD2. The CDR3 consists of 14 residues. Germline V lookup: CDR1 SGHDT, CDR2 FRDEAV. V was clipped by 6 bases and J by 1 base; unmatched bases: 4. The covered CDR3 bases are TGTGCCAGCACCGGGGGGGTGAACTATGCT. This translates into CASTGGVNYA. The CDR3 as a whole reads CASTGGVNYAEQFF.

This clone was counted between two and nine times. Gene names are mouse gene names. The DNA ends 4 residues before the CDR3 does, and the rest of the CDR3 is filled in from the germline J gene. J is TRBJ2-1 and V is TRBV14; the D is unclear. Germline CDR1 is SGHDT and CDR2 is FRDEAV. The length of the CDR3 is 15 residues. Trimming cost V 5 bases and J 0 bases, with 12 bases left between them. CDR3 protein: CASSPPQDNYAEQFF. The DNA read from the CDR3 is TGTGCCAGCAGCCCGCCCCAGGATAACTATGCT.

This clone was seen many times. Gene names are mouse gene names. Read data end 4 residues before the CDR3 end; the end is taken from the germline J gene. The V call is TRBV31, the J call TRBJ2-5; perhaps TRBD2 as D (6 bases). This CDR3 has 13 amino acids. CDR1 is GKSSPN and CDR2 is SITVG in the germline V gene. CDR3 sequence: CAWSLGGGDTQYF. The part of the CDR3 DNA that was read is TGTGCCTGGAGTCTCGGTGGGGGAGAC.

This clone was seen repeatedly, ten times or more. Each gene name is a mouse one. The CDR3 extends 4 residues past the end of the read, so its final part is completed from the germline J gene. This sequence joins TRBV29 and TRBJ2-2; a weak D match, TRBD1 (5 bases). Germline CDR1 MSHET, CDR2 SYDVDS. The germline V and J ends were trimmed by 6 bases and 0 bases, with 5 bases remaining between them. The CDR3 is 13 residues long. The CDR3 is CASRGANTGQLYF. Partial CDR3 DNA: TGTGCTAGCAGAGGGGCAAACACCGGG.

The table lists this clone with many counts. These gene names are mouse names. The CDR3 end falls 4 residues outside the read, so it is completed with the germline J gene. The chain uses TRBV5 and TRBJ2-7, with 8 nucleotides matching TRBD1. The germline V gene encodes CDR1 LGHNA and CDR2 YNLKQL (reference sequence). The CDR3 length is 14 residues. The chain's CDR3 is CASSQENRGDEQYF. The sequenced part of the CDR3 DNA is TGTGCCAGCAGCCAAGAAAACAGGGGGGAT.

As for this clone: Gene names and germline refer to mouse. The observed sequence ends 4 residues before the CDR3 terminus, with the missing tail filled in from the germline J gene. The V call is TRBV17, the J call TRBJ2-1; 10 bases map to TRBD1. V lost 6 bases, J lost 5 bases, and 4 bases stayed unmatched. CDR1 and CDR2 from the germline V gene are MNHDT and YYDKIL. The CDR3 runs 14 residues. The CDR3 protein is CASRRQGAHAEQFF. The covered CDR3 bases are TGTGCTAGCAGAAGACAGGGGGCGCATGCT.

This clone was recorded at least ten times. Gene names and germline match the mouse. The missing CDR3 end, 4 residues past where the read stops, is filled in from the germline J gene. The genes are TRBV13-3 and TRBJ1-2; 7 bases fit TRBD1. Germline lookup yields CDR1 NNHDY and CDR2 SYVADS. J was trimmed by 0 bases and V by 2 bases; bases with no gene match: 1. This CDR3 spans 14 amino acids. CDR3 region: CASSEGQTNSDYTF. Incomplete CDR3 DNA: TGTGCCAGCAGTGAGGGACAGACAAACTCC.

Turning to this clone: Here the gene names and germline are mouse. The CDR3 end falls 4 residues outside the read, so it is completed with the germline J gene. The chain has TRBV31 and TRBJ2-7; 7 bases match TRBD2. CDR3 length: 12 residues. Per germline, CDR1 GKSSPN and CDR2 SITVG. The chain's CDR3 is CAWSRLGDEQYF. CDR3 DNA, as far as it was read: TGTGCCTGGAGCCGACTGGGAGAT.

In its sample, this clone is medium-sized. Here the gene names and germline are mouse. The sequence runs out 4 residues before the end of the CDR3; the remainder is reconstructed from the germline J gene. This sequence joins TRBV16 and TRBJ2-7; D may be TRBD1 (6 bases). The V and J ends lost 4 bases and 1 base respectively, with 8 bases between them. Per germline, CDR1 SGHSA and CDR2 FRNQAP. CDR3 length: 13 residues. The CDR3 protein is CASSSGQSYEQYF. CDR3 DNA, as far as it was read: TGTGCAAGCAGCTCCGGACAGTCCTAT.